This entry is about one TCR beta chain. This sample was taken from a study of memory CD4+ T cells and cytomegalovirus serostatus. About the study: Donors were healthy Belgian adults, under 10 CMV seropositive and some 24 seronegative.

Single viable CD3+CD4+CD8-CD45RO+ cells were sorted as the memory CD4+ T cells. CMV serostatus came from serum IgG against pp150, pp28, p38, p52. Positive selection with CD4 microbeads enriched total CD4+ T cells. Original data processing: After removing out-of-frame reads, approximately 2 million distinct TCRbeta sequences remained. Profiled with immunoSEQ multiplex PCR; TCRdb holds only in-frame clones, not every one. Clone size and the V and J calls come from that table; the DNA yielded D and trimming. The sample holds 35,000 to 50,000 clones, 65% to 85% seen once. The V and J ends lost 10 bases and 5 bases, in that order; junction bases with no gene match: 8. Germline values: CDR1 ENHRY, CDR2 SYGVKD. There are 13 residues in the CDR3.

The J gene is TRBJ2-3, the V gene TRBV10-3, with TRBD1 matching over 8 bases. The sample taken for sequencing was memory CD4+ T cells from blood. This receptor was taken from an adult in good health and CMV-seronegative. This CDR3 is CATSGQGGDTQYF. The CDR3 coding sequence is TGTGCCACCTCCGGACAGGGCGGAGATACGCAGTATTTT.